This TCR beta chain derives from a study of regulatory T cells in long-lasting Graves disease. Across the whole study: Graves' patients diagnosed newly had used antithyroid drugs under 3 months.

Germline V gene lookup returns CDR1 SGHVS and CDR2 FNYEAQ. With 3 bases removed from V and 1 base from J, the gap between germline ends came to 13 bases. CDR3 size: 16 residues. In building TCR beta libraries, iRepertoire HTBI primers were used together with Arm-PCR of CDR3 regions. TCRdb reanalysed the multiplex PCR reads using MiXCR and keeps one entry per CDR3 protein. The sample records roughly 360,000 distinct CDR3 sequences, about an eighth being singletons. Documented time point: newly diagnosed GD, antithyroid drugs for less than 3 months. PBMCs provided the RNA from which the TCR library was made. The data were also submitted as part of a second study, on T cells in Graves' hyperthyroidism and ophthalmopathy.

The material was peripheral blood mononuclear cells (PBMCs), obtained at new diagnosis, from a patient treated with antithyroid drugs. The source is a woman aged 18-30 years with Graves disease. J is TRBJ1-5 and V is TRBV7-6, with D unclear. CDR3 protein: CASSLFRSLSNQPQHF. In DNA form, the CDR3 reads TGTGCCAGCAGCTTGTTTCGCAGCCTCAGCAATCAGCCCCAGCATTTT. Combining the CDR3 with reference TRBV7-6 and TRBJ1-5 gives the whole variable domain GAGVSQSPRYKVTKRGQDVALRCDPISGHVSLYWYRQALGQGPEFLTYFNYEAQQDKSGLPNDRFSAERPEGSISTLTIQRTEQRDSAMYRCASSLFRSLSNQPQHFGDGTRLSIL.